Listed below are T cell receptor beta chains from one sample, sequenced in a study of early T cells in non-severe SARS-CoV-2 infection. TCRdb analysed the 5' RACE reads with MiXCR anew, one entry per CDR3 protein. Here the sample spans about 57,000 distinct CDR3 sequences, 10% to 15% being singletons. The sequencing input was whole blood. The receptors derive from an adult who was a healthcare worker with PCR-confirmed SARS-CoV-2 infection or an uninfected control (not recorded which). Both conserved end residues are part of each CDR3. D genes are given only for firm matches. Rows may omit the clone size; those that give it use once, few, many or a size class.

j_gene: TRBJ2-1; d_gene: -; v_gene: TRBV10-3; abundance: -; CDR3nt: TGTGCCATCAGTGACCTCAGCAATGAGCAGTTCTTC; CDR3aa: CAISDLSNEQFF
j_gene: TRBJ1-2; d_gene: TRBD1; v_gene: TRBV29-1; abundance: -; CDR3nt: TGCAGCTCCGGGGCAGGGGGCGACTATGGCTACACCTTC; CDR3aa: CSSGAGGDYGYTF
j_gene: TRBJ2-3; d_gene: -; v_gene: TRBV7-6; abundance: many; CDR3nt: TGTGCCAGCAGCTCACTTATGGGGGTGGTCACAGATACGCAGTATTTT; CDR3aa: CASSSLMGVVTDTQYF
j_gene: TRBJ2-4; d_gene: -; v_gene: TRBV20-1; abundance: -; CDR3nt: TGCAGTGCTAAATACCGGGTCGCCAAAAACATTCAGTACTTC; CDR3aa: CSAKYRVAKNIQYF
j_gene: TRBJ1-6; d_gene: -; v_gene: TRBV7-3; abundance: many; CDR3nt: TGTGCCAGCAGCCCCACAGGGTGGGATAATTCACCCCTCCACTTT; CDR3aa: CASSPTGWDNSPLHF
j_gene: TRBJ2-1; d_gene: -; v_gene: TRBV4-3; abundance: many; CDR3nt: TGCGCCAGCAGCCAAGATATGGGGGGGGCCCCCAATGAGCAGTTCTTC; CDR3aa: CASSQDMGGAPNEQFF
j_gene: TRBJ2-2; d_gene: TRBD2; v_gene: TRBV6-2/TRBV6-3; abundance: few; CDR3nt: TGTGCCAGCAGTCTCACTAGCGACACGAACACCGGGGAGCTGTTTTTT; CDR3aa: CASSLTSDTNTGELFF
j_gene: TRBJ2-1; d_gene: -; v_gene: TRBV6-1; abundance: few; CDR3nt: TGTGCCAGCACCCCGACAGGAAACAATGAGCAGTTCTTC; CDR3aa: CASTPTGNNEQFF
j_gene: TRBJ2-3; d_gene: TRBD2; v_gene: TRBV5-1; abundance: many; CDR3nt: TGCGCCAGCAGCCCGGGACTAGCGGGCGGCGCAGATACGCAGTATTTT; CDR3aa: CASSPGLAGGADTQYF
j_gene: TRBJ1-1; d_gene: -; v_gene: TRBV30; abundance: -; CDR3nt: TGTGCCTGGAGTGTACTGGGGGGGGGCAATGAAGCTTTCTTT; CDR3aa: CAWSVLGGGNEAFF
j_gene: TRBJ2-5; d_gene: -; v_gene: TRBV5-1; abundance: many; CDR3nt: TGCGCCAGCAGTCCTACATCGAAAGAGACCCAGTACTTC; CDR3aa: CASSPTSKETQYF
j_gene: TRBJ2-1; d_gene: -; v_gene: TRBV11-1; abundance: many; CDR3nt: TGTGCCAGCAGACCGTACAGGGGACTGTATGAGCAGTTCTTC; CDR3aa: CASRPYRGLYEQFF
j_gene: TRBJ2-7; d_gene: -; v_gene: TRBV27; abundance: many; CDR3nt: TGTGCCAGCAGTTCTTCCGGGACTCGTCCCTACGAGCAGTACTTC; CDR3aa: CASSSSGTRPYEQYF
j_gene: TRBJ1-2; d_gene: -; v_gene: TRBV19; abundance: many; CDR3nt: TGTGCCAGTAGTATAGAGGGAATGAACTATGGCTACACCTTC; CDR3aa: CASSIEGMNYGYTF